This T cell receptor (beta chain) was observed in a study of monozygotic twins with inflammatory bowel disease. Study results and limitations: Especially with disease activity, IBD patients had fewer clonotypes in common with others than healthy twins did. The study supported no single strong signal or clonotype linked to IBD. Healthy co-twins, by inverse Simpson, had higher TCRbeta diversity than their siblings with IBD.

With regard to this clonotype: Its cognate antigen is unknown.

The CDR3 totals 14 residues. The germline CDR1 and CDR2 sequences are MNHEY and SMNVEV (reference sequence). TCRdb re-called the 5' RACE reads, yielding one record per CDR3 amino acid sequence without DNA. Found here are approximately 390,000 distinct CDR3 sequences; the top ten clones hold approximately 2.3%. The gene calls are TRBV27 and TRBJ1-5. Material for sequencing was blood. This TCR was sampled from a human donor with ulcerative colitis or Crohn's disease, or a healthy co-twin of an affected twin (not recorded which). CDR3 loop: CASSLSGLNQPQHF.